Listed here is a single T cell receptor (beta chain). The data originate from a study of Ad26.COV2.S vaccination and SARS-CoV-2 variants. Turning to the study itself: Participants got Ad26.COV2.S intramuscularly, once or twice 56 days apart.

The treatment: approximately 18 received Ad26.COV2.S at low or high dose, single or two shots; roughly 5 received placebo; per-sample allocation not given. Day 63 following the first vaccine or placebo injection was when the samples were taken. Measured with immunoSEQ multiplex PCR; TCRdb has only the in-frame clones, and not every one. This sample has about 260,000 clones, with around nine tenths found just once. The sequence derives from a person aged 18-60 years who received the Ad26.COV2.S COVID-19 vaccine or a placebo. The material sequenced was peripheral blood, taken in a trial of Ad26.COV2.S vaccine versus placebo.

CDR3 amino acids: CASSLEPSTSGEMYEQYF. Here the CDR3 DNA reads TGTGCCAGCAGCTTGGAACCCTCGACTAGCGGGGAAATGTACGAGCAGTACTTC. The chain employs TRBV5-4 and TRBJ2-7, with TRBD2 matching over 11 bases. The ends lost 0 bases at V and 4 bases at J; junction bases unmatched: 12. This CDR3 contains 18 residues. CDR1 is SGHNT and CDR2 is YYREEE in the germline V gene (reference sequence).